Below are 9 T cell receptor beta chains sequenced from a single sample in a study of blood T cell repertoires in COVID-19. Clones were read by immunoSEQ multiplex PCR, and TCRdb kept only the in-frame ones, dropping some. This table has 300,000 or so clones, around 92% appearing once. The sequenced material came from peripheral blood. The source is a man aged 18 to 35 who had recovered from COVID-19.

The rearrangement uses TRBV6-5 and TRBJ2-1; TRBD1 might be the D (6 bases). The germline V gene encodes CDR1 MNHEY and CDR2 SVGAGI. Trimming shortened V by 4 bases and J by 9 bases, and 13 bases separated the two germline ends. The CDR3 extends over 13 amino acids. The CDR3 nucleotides are TGTGCCAGCAGTTTCGAAACAGGGTCTGAGCAGTTCTTC. It encodes CASSFETGSEQFF.

J is TRBJ2-5 and V is TRBV4-1; weak D call: TRBD2 (5 bases). Germline V gene sequence: CDR1 MGHRA, CDR2 YSYEKL. This CDR3 has 15 residues. The V and J ends lost 3 bases and 1 base respectively, with 12 bases between them. CDR3 residues: CASSQAPGTQETQYF. The CDR3 nucleotides read TGCGCCAGCAGCCAGGCTCCGGGAACCCAAGAGACCCAGTACTTC.

Comment on this clone: The junction differs from germline at one of its ends, possibly a read error. This chain uses TRBV19 with TRBJ1-2, with 9 bases matching TRBD1. The germline V gene encodes CDR1 LNHDA and CDR2 SQIVND (reference sequence). The CDR3 covers 13 residues. The CDR3: CASNIQGAEGYTF. In DNA, the CDR3 is TGTGCCAGTAATATACAGGGGGCTGAAGGCTACACCTTC.

The V and J genes are TRBV9 and TRBJ2-7, with D possibly matching TRBD2 (5 bases). This CDR3 spans 14 amino acids. V was cut by 2 bases and J by 2 bases, with 11 bases left in between. The germline CDR1 and CDR2 sequences are SGDLS and YYNGEE. Here the CDR3 DNA reads TGTGCCAGCAGCGTTCGTGAGGGAACCTACGAGCAGTACTTC. It is translated as CASSVREGTYEQYF. Based on the CDR3 plus reference TRBV9 and TRBJ2-7, the full variable domain is DSGVTQTPKHLITATGQRVTLRCSPRSGDLSVYWYQQSLDQGLQFLIQYYNGEERAKGNILERFSAQQFPDLHSELNLSSLELGDSALYFCASSVREGTYEQYFGPGTRLTVT.

The gene calls are TRBV7-9 and TRBJ1-6, with 9 bases aligning to TRBD1. This CDR3 contains 15 residues. The germline V gene encodes CDR1 SEHNR and CDR2 FQNEAQ (reference sequence). V was pared by 5 bases and J by 5 bases, with 4 bases of the junction left unmatched. This CDR3 is CASSRRTGDNSPLHF. CDR3 sequence (DNA): TGTGCCAGCAGCCGCCGGACAGGGGATAATTCACCCCTCCACTTT.

This clone was seen just once. The chain recombines TRBV5-1 with TRBJ2-5, with TRBD1 matching over 7 bases. This CDR3 spans 15 amino acids. The germline gives CDR1 SGHRS, CDR2 YFSETQ. V lost 2 bases to trimming and J lost 1 base; unmatched junction nucleotides: 5. The CDR3 DNA follows: TGCGCCAGCAGCTTAACCGGGACAGCCCAAGAGACCCAGTACTTC. Translated: CASSLTGTAQETQYF.

The CDR3 spells CASTNIVDRPNQFF. The CDR3 DNA reads TGTGCCAGCACCAATATAGTAGACAGGCCCAACCAGTTCTTC. The J gene is TRBJ2-1, the V gene TRBV7-9; the D gene is possibly TRBD1 (6 bases). Germline V gene lookup returns CDR1 SEHNR and CDR2 FQNEAQ (reference sequence). Trimming stripped 7 bases from V and 13 bases from J, with 23 bases between. The length of the CDR3 is 14 residues. Using reference TRBV7-9 and TRBJ2-1 for the parts outside the CDR3, the full variable domain is DTGVSQNPRHKITKRGQNVTFRCDPISEHNRLYWYRQTLGQGPEFLTYFQNEAQLEKSRLLSDRFSAERPKGSFSTLEIQRTEQGDSAMYLCASTNIVDRPNQFFGPGTRLTVL.

This sequence joins TRBV7-6 and TRBJ2-7; tentatively, D is TRBD1 (6 bases). This CDR3 has 13 amino acids. With 5 bases removed from V and 3 bases from J, the gap between germline ends came to 11 bases. CDR1 is SGHVS, CDR2 FNYEAQ, per germline. The CDR3 sequence: CASSGGPGYEQYF. The CDR3 DNA reads as TGTGCCAGCAGCGGGGGCCCGGGCTACGAGCAGTACTTC.

The V and J genes are TRBV9 and TRBJ2-1, with 11 bases lining up with TRBD2. The CDR3 sequence is 15 residues long. CDR1 and CDR2 from the germline V gene are SGDLS and YYNGEE. V gave up 2 bases and J gave up 2 bases; unmatched junction bases: 0. CDR3 amino acids: CASSVTSGTYNEQFF. The CDR3 DNA reads TGTGCCAGCAGCGTGACTAGCGGGACCTACAATGAGCAGTTCTTC.